This TCR beta chain was identified in a study of blood T cell repertoires in COVID-19. In the source study's methods: Nucleated cell counts were estimated from reference gene primer amplification. Assay used: immunoSEQ multiplex PCR; TCRdb lists only in-frame clones, some missing. That table furnishes V, J and clone size, whereas the DNA furnished D and trimming. Of more than 250,000 clones listed, 70% to 90% were seen once; the top ten hold less than 2.5%. V was cut by 0 bases and J by 4 bases, with 11 bases left in between. The CDR3 is 14 amino acids. Germline-derived CDR1 and CDR2 are SGHDT and YYEEEE. This clone was seen a handful of times.

This clonotype was obtained from a woman aged 25 to 39 who had recovered from COVID-19. Sequencing input: peripheral blood. V is TRBV5-6 and J is TRBJ2-7, with D possibly TRBD2 on 5 matching bases. The CDR3 spells CASSLVARGYEQYF. CDR3 nucleotides: TGTGCCAGCAGCTTGGTTGCCCGGGGATACGAGCAGTACTTC.